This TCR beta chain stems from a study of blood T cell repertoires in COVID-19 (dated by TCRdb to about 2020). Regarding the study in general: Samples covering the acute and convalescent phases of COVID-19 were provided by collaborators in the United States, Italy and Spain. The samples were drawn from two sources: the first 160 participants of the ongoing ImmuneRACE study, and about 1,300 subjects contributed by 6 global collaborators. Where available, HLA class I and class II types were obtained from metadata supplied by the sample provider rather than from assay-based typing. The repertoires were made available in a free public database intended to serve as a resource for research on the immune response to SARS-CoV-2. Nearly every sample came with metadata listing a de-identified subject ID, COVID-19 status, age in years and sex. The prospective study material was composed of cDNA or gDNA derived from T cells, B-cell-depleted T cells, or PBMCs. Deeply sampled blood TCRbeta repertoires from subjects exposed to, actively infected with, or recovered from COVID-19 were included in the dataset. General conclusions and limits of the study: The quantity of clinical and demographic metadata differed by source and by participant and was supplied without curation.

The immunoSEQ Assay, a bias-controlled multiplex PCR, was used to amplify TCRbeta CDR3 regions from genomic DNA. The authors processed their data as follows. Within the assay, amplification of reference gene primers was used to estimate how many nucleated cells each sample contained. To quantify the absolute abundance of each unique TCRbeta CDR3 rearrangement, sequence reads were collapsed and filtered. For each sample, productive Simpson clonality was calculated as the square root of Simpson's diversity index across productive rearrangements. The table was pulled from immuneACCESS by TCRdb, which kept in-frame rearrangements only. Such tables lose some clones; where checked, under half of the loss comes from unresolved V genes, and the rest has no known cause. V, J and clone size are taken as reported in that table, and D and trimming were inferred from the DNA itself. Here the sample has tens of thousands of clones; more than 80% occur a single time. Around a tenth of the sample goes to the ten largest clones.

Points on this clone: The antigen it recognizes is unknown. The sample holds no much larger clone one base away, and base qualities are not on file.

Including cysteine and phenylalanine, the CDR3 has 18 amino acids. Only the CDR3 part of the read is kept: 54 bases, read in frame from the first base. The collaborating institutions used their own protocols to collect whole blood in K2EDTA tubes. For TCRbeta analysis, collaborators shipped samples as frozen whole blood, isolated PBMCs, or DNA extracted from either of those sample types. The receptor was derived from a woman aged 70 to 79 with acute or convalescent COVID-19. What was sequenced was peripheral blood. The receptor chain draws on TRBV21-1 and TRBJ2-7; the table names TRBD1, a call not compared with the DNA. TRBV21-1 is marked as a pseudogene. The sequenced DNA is TGTGCCAGCAGCGATGAGGGACAGGATTCCCCCGGGTCCTACGAGCAGTACTTC. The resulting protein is CASSDEGQDSPGSYEQYF.